The present T cell receptor beta chain was sequenced within a study of blood T cell repertoires in COVID-19 (dated by TCRdb to 2018 to 2021). Study-wide context: Samples from collaborators originated in the United States, Italy and Spain and spanned both the acute and convalescent phases of COVID-19. The prospective study material was composed of cDNA or gDNA derived from T cells, B-cell-depleted T cells, or PBMCs. The dataset comprised deeply sampled blood TCRbeta repertoires from subjects exposed to, actively infected with, or recovered from COVID-19. A freely available public database, intended as a resource for researchers studying the immune response to SARS-CoV-2, is where the repertoires were released. The samples were drawn from two sources: the first 160 participants of the ongoing ImmuneRACE study, and 1,254 subjects contributed by 6 global collaborators. A de-identified subject ID, COVID-19 status, age in years and sex were almost always included in the sample metadata. HLA class I and class II types, where available, came from metadata supplied by the sample provider rather than from assay-based typing. Findings and caveats that apply to the study as a whole: Clinical and demographic metadata were provided uncurated, with the amount varying by source and participant.

Its CDR3 holds 14 amino acids, cysteine through phenylalanine. Here the CDR3 DNA is all that survives: 42 bases in frame from base 1. Taken from the germline V gene, the CDR1 and CDR2 loops are MNHEY and SVGAGI. The germline ends are 15 bases apart after V is trimmed by 10 bases and J by 5 bases. Collaborating institutions collected whole blood in K2EDTA tubes following their own protocols. For TCRbeta analysis, collaborators shipped samples as frozen whole blood, isolated PBMCs, or DNA extracted from either of those sample types. TCRbeta CDR3 regions were amplified from genomic DNA using the immunoSEQ Assay, a bias-controlled multiplex PCR. As for the authors' bioinformatics: The number of nucleated cells in each sample was estimated by amplification of reference gene primers within the assay. Sequence reads were collapsed and filtered to measure the absolute abundance of every unique TCRbeta CDR3 rearrangement. For each sample, productive Simpson clonality was calculated as the square root of Simpson's diversity index over productive rearrangements. As stored in TCRdb, this immuneACCESS dataset retains in-frame rearrangements with V and J assigned. A fraction of the clones does not appear; measured against another copy, unresolved V genes explain less than half of the discrepancy, and the remainder lacks a known reason. That table supplies the V and J calls and clone size; D and trimming were determined from the DNA. The sample table holds about 200,000 clones, of which roughly 90% were seen once. Of the sample, around 1.5% falls within the top ten clones.

As to this clone: Its binding antigen is unknown. There are no base qualities to consult, and no much larger clone falls within one base.

The material sequenced was peripheral blood. The source is a man aged 18 to 30 with active or convalescent COVID-19. Rearrangement joined TRBV6-5 to TRBJ1-6; TRBD1 might be the D gene, on 6 matching bases. In nucleotide form, the sequence is TGTGCCACCATCGGACAGAGGGATAATTCACCCCTCCACTTT. Its coded protein is CATIGQRDNSPLHF.